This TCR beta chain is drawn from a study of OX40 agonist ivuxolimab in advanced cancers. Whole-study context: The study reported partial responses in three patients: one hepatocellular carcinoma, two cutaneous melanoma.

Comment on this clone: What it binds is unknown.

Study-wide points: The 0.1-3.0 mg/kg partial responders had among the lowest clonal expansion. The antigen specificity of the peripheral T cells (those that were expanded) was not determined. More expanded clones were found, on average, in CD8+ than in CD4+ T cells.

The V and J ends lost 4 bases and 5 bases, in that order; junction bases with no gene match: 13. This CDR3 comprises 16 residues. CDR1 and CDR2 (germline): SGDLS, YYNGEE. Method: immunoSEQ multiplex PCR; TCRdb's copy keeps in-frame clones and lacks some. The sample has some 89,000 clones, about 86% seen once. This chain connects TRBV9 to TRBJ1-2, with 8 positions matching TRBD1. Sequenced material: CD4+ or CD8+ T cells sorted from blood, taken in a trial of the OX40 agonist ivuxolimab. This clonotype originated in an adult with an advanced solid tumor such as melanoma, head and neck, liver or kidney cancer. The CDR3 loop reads CASSTSPGTGTYGYTF. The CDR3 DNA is TGTGCCAGCAGCACCTCCCCCGGGACAGGTACTTATGGCTACACCTTC.